The following is a T cell receptor (beta chain) sequence with its context. This entry belongs to a study of cytomegalovirus exposure and HLA in healthy donors. The PCR ran on 60 Vbeta and 13 Jbeta primers. Using immunoSEQ multiplex PCR, the repertoire was profiled, and TCRdb retains in-frame clones only, with some absent. The sample lists some 150,000 clones, less than 85% occurring once. This CDR3 has 14 residues. CDR1 ENHRY and CDR2 SYGVKD come from the germline V gene. Trimming pared 8 bases from V and 7 bases from J, leaving 20 bases between. The V call is TRBV10-3, the J call TRBJ1-2; a weak D match, TRBD1 (5 bases). What was sequenced was PBMCs. The clonotype originates from a man aged 45 to 65 in good health and CMV-seropositive. CDR3 sequence (DNA): TGTGCCATCCAGGGAGGGGTTGGGATTGGTGGCTACACCTTC. Encoded protein: CAIQGGVGIGGYTF.